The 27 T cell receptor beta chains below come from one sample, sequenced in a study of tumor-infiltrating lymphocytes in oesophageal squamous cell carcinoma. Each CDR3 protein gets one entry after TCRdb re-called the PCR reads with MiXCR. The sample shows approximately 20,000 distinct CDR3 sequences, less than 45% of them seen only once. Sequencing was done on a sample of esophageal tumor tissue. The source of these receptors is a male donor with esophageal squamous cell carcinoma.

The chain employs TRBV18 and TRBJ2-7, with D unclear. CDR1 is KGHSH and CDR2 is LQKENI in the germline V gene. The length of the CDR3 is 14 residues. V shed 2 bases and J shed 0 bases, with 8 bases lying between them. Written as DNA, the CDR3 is TGTGCCAGCTCACCATTCCTAGACTCCTACGAGCAGTACTTC. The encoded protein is CASSPFLDSYEQYF.

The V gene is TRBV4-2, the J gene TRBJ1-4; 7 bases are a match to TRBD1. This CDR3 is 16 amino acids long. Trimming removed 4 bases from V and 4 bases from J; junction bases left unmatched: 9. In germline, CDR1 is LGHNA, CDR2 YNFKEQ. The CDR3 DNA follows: TGTGCCAGCAGCCCAGGGGCCGGGACAGTTAATGAAAAACTGTTTTTT. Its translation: CASSPGAGTVNEKLFF.

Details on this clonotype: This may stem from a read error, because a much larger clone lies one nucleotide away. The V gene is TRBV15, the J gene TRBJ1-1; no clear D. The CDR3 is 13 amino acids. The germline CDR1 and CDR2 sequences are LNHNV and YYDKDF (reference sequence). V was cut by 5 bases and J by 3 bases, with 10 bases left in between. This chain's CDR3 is CATSWGEDTEAFF. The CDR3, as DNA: TGTGCCACCAGCTGGGGAGAGGACACTGAAGCTTTCTTT.

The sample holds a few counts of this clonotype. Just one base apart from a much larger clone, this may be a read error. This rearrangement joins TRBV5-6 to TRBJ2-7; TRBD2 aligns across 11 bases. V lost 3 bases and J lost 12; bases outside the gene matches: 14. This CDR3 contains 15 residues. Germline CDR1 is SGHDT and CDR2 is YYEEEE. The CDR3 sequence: CASSWMTSGDDGLYF. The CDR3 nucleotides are TGTGCCAGCAGCTGGATGACTAGCGGGGATGACGGGCTGTACTTC.

Here the CDR3 reads CASSFHRSTLYF. CDR3 bases: TGTGCCAGCAGCTTTCACAGGTCCACTCTGTATTTT. This chain connects TRBV7-6 to TRBJ2-3, with a possible D match to TRBD1 (5 bases). Germline assignment: CDR1 SGHVS and CDR2 FNYEAQ. Trimming shortened V by 3 bases and J by 14 bases, and 15 bases separated the two germline ends. CDR3 length equals 12 residues.

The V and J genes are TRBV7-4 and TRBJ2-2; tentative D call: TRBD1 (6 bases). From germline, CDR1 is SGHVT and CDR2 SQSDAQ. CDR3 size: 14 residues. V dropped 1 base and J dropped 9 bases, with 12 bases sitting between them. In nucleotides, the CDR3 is TGTGCCAGCAGCTTAGGGGGGCAGCGGCGGGAGCTGTTTTTT. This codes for CASSLGGQRRELFF.

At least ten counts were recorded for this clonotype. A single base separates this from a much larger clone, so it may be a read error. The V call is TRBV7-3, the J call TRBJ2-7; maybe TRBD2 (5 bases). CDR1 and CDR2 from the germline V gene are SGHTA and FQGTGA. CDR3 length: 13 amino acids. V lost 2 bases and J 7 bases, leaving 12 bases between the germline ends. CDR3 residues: CASSLGLNNEQYF. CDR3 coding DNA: TGTGCCAGCAGCTTAGGACTGAACAATGAGCAGTACTTC. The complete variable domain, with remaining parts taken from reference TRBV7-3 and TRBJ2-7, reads GAGVSQTPSNKVTEKGKYVELRCDPISGHTALYWYRQSLGQGPEFLIYFQGTGAADDSGLPNDRFFAVRPEGSVSTLKIQRTERGDSAVYLCASSLGLNNEQYFGPGTRLTVT.

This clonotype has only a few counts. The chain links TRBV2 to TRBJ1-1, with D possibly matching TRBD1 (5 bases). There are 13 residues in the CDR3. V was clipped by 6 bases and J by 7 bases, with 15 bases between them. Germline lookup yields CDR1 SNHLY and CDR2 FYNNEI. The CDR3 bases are TGTGCCAGCAGCGGGAGAGGGGCTAGTGAAGCTTTCTTT. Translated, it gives CASSGRGASEAFF.

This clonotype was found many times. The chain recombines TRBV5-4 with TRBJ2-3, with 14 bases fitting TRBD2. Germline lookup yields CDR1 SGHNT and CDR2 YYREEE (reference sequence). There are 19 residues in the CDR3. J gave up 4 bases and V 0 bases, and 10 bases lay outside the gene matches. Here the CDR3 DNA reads TGTGCCAGCAGCTTGGACGGGACTAGCGGGGGCCATCGAGCAGATACGCAGTATTTT. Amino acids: CASSLDGTSGGHRADTQYF.

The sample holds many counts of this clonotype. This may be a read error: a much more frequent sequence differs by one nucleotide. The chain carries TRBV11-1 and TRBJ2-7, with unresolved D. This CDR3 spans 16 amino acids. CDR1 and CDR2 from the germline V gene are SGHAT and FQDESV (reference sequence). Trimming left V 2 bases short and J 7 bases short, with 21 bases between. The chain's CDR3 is CASSLFITEPYNEQYF. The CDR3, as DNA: TGTGCCAGCAGCTTATTTATAACGGAGCCGTACAATGAGCAGTACTTC.

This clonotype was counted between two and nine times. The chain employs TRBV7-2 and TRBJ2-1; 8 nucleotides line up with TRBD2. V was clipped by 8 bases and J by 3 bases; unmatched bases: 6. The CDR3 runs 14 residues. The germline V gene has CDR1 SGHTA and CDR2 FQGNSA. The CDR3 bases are TGTGCCAGCGATCCGGGGGGGGGCTACAATGAGCAGTTCTTC. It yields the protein CASDPGGGYNEQFF.

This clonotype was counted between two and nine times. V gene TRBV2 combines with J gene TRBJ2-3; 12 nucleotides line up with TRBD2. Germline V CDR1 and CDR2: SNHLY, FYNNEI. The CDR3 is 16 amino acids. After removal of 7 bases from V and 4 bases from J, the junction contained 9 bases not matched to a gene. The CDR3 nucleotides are TGTGCCAGCACGGCTAGCGGGGGGGCCGTGGCAGATACGCAGTATTTT. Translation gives CASTASGGAVADTQYF.

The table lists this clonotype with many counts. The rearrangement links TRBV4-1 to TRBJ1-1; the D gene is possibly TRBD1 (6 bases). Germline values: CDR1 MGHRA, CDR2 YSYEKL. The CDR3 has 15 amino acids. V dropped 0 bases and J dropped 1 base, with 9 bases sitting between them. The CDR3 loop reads CASSQERGQNTEAFF. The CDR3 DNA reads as TGCGCCAGCAGCCAAGAACGGGGACAGAACACTGAAGCTTTCTTT.

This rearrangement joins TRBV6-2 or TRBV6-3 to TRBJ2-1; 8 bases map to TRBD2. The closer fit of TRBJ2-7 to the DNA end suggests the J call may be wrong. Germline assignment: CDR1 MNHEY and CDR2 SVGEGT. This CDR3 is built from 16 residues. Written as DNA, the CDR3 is TGTGCCAGCTCGGCGGGAGGAAGTATTAGATCCTACGAGCAGTACTTC. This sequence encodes CASSAGGSIRSYEQYF.

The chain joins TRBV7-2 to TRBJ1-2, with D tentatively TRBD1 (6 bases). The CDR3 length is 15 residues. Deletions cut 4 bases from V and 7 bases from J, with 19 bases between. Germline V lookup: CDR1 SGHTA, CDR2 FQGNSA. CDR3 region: CASSYQLTGISGYTF. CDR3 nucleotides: TGTGCCAGCAGCTATCAACTTACAGGGATATCTGGCTACACCTTC. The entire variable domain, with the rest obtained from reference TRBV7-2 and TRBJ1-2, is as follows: GAGVSQSPSNKVTEKGKDVELRCDPISGHTALYWYRQSLGQGLEFLIYFQGNSAPDKSGLPSDRFSAERTGGSVSTLTIQRTQQEDSAVYLCASSYQLTGISGYTFGSGTRLTVV.

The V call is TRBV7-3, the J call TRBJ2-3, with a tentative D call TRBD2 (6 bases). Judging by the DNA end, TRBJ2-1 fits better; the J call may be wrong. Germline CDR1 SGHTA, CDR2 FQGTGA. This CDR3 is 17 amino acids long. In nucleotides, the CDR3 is TGTGCCAGCAGCCCCCAGGCCCTAGGACTACGAGACAATGAGCAGTTCTTC. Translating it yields CASSPQALGLRDNEQFF.

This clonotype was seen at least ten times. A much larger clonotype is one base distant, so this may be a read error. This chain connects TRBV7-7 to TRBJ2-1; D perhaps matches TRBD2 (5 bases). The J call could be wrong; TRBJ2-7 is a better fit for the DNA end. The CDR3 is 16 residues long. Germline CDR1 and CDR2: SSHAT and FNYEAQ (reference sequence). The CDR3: CASSRGLRSSYNEQYF. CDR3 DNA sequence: TGTGCTAGCAGCCGCGGACTCCGGAGCTCCTACAATGAGCAGTACTTC.

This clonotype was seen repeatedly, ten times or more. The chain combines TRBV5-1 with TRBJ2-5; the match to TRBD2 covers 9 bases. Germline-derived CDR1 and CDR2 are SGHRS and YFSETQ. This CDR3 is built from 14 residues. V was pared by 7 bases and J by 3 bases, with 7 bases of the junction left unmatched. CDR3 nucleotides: TGCGCCAGCCGAGCGACTAGCGGTAAAGAGACCCAGTACTTC. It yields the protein CASRATSGKETQYF. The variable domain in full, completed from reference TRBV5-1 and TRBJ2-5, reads KAGVTQTPRYLIKTRGQQVTLSCSPISGHRSVSWYQQTPGQGLQFLFEYFSETQRNKGNFPGRFSGRQFSNSRSEMNVSTLELGDSALYLCASRATSGKETQYFGPGTRLLVL.

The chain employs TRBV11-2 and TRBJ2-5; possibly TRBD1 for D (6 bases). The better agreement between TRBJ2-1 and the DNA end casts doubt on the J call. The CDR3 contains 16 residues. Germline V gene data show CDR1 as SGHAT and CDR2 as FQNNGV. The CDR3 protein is CASSLGQFLSMNEQFF. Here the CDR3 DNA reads TGTGCCAGCAGCTTGGGACAATTTCTATCAATGAATGAGCAGTTCTTC.

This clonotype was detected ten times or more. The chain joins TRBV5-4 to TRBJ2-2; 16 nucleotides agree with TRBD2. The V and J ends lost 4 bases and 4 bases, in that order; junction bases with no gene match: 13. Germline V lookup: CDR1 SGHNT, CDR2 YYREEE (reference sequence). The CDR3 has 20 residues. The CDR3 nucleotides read TGTGCCAGCAGCGGGCAACCGGGACTAGCGGGGGGGCGGATCACCGGGGAGCTGTTTTTT. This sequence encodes CASSGQPGLAGGRITGELFF. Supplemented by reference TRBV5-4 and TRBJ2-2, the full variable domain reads ETGVTQSPTHLIKTRGQQVTLRCSSQSGHNTVSWYQQALGQGPQFIFQYYREEENGRGNFPPRFSGLQFPNYSSELNVNALELDDSALYLCASSGQPGLAGGRITGELFFGEGSRLTVL.

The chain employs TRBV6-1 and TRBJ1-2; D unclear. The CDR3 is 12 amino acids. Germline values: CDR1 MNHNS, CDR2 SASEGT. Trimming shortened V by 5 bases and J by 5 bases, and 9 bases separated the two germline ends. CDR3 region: CASSKIGYGYTF. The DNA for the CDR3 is TGTGCCAGCAGTAAGATAGGGTATGGCTACACCTTC.

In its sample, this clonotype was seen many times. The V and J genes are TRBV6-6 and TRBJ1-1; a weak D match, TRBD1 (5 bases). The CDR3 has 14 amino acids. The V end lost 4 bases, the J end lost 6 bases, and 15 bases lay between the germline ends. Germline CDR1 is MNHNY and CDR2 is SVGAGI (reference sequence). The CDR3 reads CASSLDTARPEAFF. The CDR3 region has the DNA TGTGCCAGCAGTTTGGACACGGCAAGGCCTGAAGCTTTCTTT.

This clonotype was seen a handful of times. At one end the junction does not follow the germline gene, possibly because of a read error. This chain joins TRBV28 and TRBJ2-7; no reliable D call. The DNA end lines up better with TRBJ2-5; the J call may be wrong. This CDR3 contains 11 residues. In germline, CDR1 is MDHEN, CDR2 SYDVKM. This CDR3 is CASSLYGTQYF. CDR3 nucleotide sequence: TGTGCCAGCAGCTTATATGGGACCCAGTACTTC.

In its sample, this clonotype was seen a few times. The CDR3 DNA reads TGTGCCAGCAGCTTAACGGATGAGTACGAGCAGTACTTC. It codes for CASSLTDEYEQYF. The chain joins TRBV7-3 to TRBJ2-5; D remains unclear. The J call is in doubt because the DNA end fits TRBJ2-7 better. Per the germline V gene, CDR1 is SGHTA and CDR2 is FQGTGA. The CDR3 consists of 13 residues.

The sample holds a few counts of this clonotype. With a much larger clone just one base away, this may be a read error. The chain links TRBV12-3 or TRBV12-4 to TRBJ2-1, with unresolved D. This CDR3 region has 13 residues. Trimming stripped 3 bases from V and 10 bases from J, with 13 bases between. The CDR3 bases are TGTGCCAGCAGTTTTCGGAACTCCTACGAGCAGTTCTTC. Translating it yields CASSFRNSYEQFF.

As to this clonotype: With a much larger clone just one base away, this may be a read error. The CDR3: CASSPGLATTSGELFF. CDR3 in DNA: TGTGCCAGCAGCCCGGGACTAGCGACTACATCCGGGGAGCTGTTTTTT. The V and J genes are TRBV11-3 and TRBJ1-1, with 10 nucleotides matching TRBD2. The end of the DNA is better explained by TRBJ2-2, so the J call may be wrong. Germline-derived CDR1 and CDR2 are SGHNT and YENEEA. The CDR3 is 16 residues long.

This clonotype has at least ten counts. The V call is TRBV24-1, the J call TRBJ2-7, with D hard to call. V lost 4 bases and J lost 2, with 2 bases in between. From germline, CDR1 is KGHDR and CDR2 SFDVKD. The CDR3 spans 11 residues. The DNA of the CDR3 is TGTGCCACCAGTGACACCTACGAGCAGTACTTC. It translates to CATSDTYEQYF.